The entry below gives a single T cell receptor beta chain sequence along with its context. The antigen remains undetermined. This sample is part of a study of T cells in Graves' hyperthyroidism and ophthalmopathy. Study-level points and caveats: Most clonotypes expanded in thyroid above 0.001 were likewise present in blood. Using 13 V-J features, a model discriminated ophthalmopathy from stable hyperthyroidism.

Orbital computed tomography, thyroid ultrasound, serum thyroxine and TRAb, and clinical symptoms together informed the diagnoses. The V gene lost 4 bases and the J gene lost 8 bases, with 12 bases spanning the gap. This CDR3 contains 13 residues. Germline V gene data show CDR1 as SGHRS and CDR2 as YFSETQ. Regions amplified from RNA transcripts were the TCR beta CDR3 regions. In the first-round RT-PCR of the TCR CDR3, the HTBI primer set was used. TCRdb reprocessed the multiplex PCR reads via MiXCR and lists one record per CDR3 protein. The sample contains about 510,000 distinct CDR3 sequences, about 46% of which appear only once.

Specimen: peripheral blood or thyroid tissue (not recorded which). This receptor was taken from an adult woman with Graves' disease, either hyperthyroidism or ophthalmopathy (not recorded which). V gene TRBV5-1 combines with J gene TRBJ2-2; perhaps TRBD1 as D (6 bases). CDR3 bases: TGCGCCAGCAGCCCTGCCACAGGGGGGGAGCTGTTTTTT. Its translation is CASSPATGGELFF.